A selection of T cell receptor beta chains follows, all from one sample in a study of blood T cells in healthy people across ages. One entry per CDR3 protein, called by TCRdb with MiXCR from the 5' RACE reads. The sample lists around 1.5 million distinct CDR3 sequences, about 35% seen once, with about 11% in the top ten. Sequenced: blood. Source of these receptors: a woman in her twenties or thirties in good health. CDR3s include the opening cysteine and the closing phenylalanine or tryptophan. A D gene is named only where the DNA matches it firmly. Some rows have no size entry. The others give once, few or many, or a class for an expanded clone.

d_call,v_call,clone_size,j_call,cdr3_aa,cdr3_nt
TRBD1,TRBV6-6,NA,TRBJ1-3,CASSGTGDGNTIYF,TGTGCCAGCAGCGGGACAGGGGATGGAAACACCATATATTTT
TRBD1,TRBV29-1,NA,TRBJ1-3,CSVRDRGSGNTTYF,TGCAGCGTCCGGGACAGGGGTTCTGGAAACACCACATATTTT
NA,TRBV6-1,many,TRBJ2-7,CASGPEQGPYEQYF,TGTGCCAGCGGCCCCGAACAGGGACCCTACGAGCAGTACTTC
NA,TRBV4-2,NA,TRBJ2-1,CASCLTSMGNEQFF,TGTGCCAGCTGCCTGACTAGTATGGGCAATGAGCAGTTCTTC
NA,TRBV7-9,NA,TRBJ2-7,CASSRTMEYEQYF,TGTGCCAGCAGCCGGACGATGGAATACGAGCAGTACTTC
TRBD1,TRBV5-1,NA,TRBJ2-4,CASSEGQGVIQYF,TGCGCCAGCAGCGAAGGACAGGGGGTAATTCAGTACTTC
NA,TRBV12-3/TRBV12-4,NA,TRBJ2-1,CASSLGLSSSYNEQFF,TGTGCCAGCAGTTTAGGTCTATCGAGCTCCTACAATGAGCAGTTCTTC
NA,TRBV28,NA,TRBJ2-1,CASSAPEPYNEQFF,TGTGCCAGCAGTGCCCCGGAGCCCTACAATGAGCAGTTCTTC
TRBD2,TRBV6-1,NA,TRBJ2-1,CASSEPWGGLAGYNEQFF,TGTGCCAGCAGTGAGCCTTGGGGGGGACTAGCGGGTTACAATGAGCAGTTCTTC
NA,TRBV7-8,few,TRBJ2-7,CASSLNSGSSYEQYF,TGTGCCAGCAGCCTAAACTCAGGGAGCTCCTACGAGCAGTACTTC
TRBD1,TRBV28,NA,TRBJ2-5,CASHIQPGQNQETQYF,TGTGCCAGTCATATTCAGCCGGGACAGAACCAAGAGACCCAGTACTTC
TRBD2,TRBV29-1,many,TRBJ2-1,CSVDGTSGVYNEQFF,TGCAGCGTTGATGGGACTAGCGGGGTTTACAATGAGCAGTTCTTC
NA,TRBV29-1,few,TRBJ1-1,CSVEAQMNTEAFF,TGCAGCGTTGAAGCACAGATGAACACTGAAGCTTTCTTT
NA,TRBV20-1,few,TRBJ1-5,CSAGPPRNQPQHF,TGCAGTGCTGGACCTCCCCGTAATCAGCCCCAGCATTTT
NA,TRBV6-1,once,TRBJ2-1,CASSEPYYDEQFF,TGTGCCAGCAGTGAACCTTATTACGATGAGCAGTTCTTC
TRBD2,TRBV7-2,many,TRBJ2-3,CASSLEGRAGFTDTQYF,TGTGCCAGCAGCTTAGAAGGCAGAGCGGGGTTCACAGATACGCAGTATTTT
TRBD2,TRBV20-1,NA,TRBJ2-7,CSAPPSGRGPGNEQYF,TGCAGTGCCCCCCCAAGCGGGAGGGGGCCCGGGAACGAGCAGTACTTC
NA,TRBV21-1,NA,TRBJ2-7,CASSILAVHEQYF,TGTGCCAGCAGCATTCTGGCCGTCCACGAGCAGTACTTC
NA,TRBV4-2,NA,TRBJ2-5,CASSQGGDDPSGTQYF,TGTGCCAGCAGCCAAGGGGGAGATGACCCCTCGGGGACCCAGTACTTC
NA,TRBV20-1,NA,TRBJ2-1,CSVPTEYNEQFF,TGCAGTGTCCCGACTGAATACAATGAGCAGTTCTTC
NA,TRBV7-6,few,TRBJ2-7,CASSPHNYEQYF,TGTGCCAGCAGCCCACATAACTACGAGCAGTACTTC
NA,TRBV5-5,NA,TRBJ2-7,CASSLGDTRTYEQYF,TGTGCCAGCAGCTTGGGGGACACCCGAACTTACGAGCAGTACTTC
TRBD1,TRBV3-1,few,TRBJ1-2,CASSQAQGAGGYTF,TGTGCCAGCAGCCAAGCCCAGGGGGCCGGTGGCTACACCTTC
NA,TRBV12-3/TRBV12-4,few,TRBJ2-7,CASQSTTGPLGEQYF,TGTGCCAGTCAGAGCACTACAGGGCCGCTGGGGGAGCAGTACTTC
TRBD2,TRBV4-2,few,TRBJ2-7,CASSQVAGLSYEQYF,TGTGCCAGCAGCCAAGTAGCGGGACTATCCTACGAGCAGTACTTC
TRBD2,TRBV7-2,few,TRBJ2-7,CASSPDLGGGSYEQYF,TGTGCCAGCAGCCCCGACCTTGGCGGGGGTTCCTACGAGCAGTACTTC
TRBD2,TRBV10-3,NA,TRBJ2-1,CAVGLAGENEQFF,TGTGCCGTAGGACTAGCGGGCGAGAATGAGCAGTTCTTC
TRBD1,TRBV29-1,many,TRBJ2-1,CSGQGFSLSNEQFF,TGCAGCGGACAGGGGTTCTCTCTGTCCAATGAGCAGTTCTTC
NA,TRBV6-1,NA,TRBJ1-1,CACDSYNTEAFF,TGTGCCTGTGACAGCTATAACACTGAAGCTTTCTTT
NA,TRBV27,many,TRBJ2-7,CASRAPGGHFEQYF,TGTGCCAGCAGAGCACCCGGGGGACACTTCGAGCAGTACTTC
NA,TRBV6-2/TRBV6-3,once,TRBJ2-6,CASSYSQQVELSGANVLTF,TGTGCCAGCAGTTACTCTCAACAGGTGGAGCTCTCTGGGGCCAACGTCCTGACTTTC
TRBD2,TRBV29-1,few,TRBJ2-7,CSVEEGRGRVNEQYF,TGCAGCGTTGAAGAGGGGCGAGGGAGGGTGAACGAGCAGTACTTC
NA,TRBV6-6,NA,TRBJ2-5,CASSPRDPDRKEYF,TGTGCCAGCAGCCCCCGGGACCCGGATCGAAAGGAGTACTTC
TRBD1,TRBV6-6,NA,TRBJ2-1,CASSWPGTGDFDEQFF,TGTGCCAGCAGTTGGCCCGGGACAGGGGATTTCGATGAGCAGTTCTTC
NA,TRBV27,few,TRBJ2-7,CASTFMAGRSEQYF,TGTGCCAGCACTTTTATGGCAGGGCGGTCCGAGCAGTACTTC
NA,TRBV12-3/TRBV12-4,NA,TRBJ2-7,CASSPDTPQSYEQYF,TGTGCCAGCAGCCCAGATACTCCCCAATCCTACGAGCAGTACTTC
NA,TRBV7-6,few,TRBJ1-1,CASSLGGSGYTEAFF,TGTGCCAGCAGCTTAGGGGGTTCAGGGTACACTGAAGCTTTCTTT
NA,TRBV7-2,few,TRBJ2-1,CASSLEVGPGKQFF,TGTGCCAGCAGCTTAGAAGTGGGCCCGGGGAAGCAGTTCTTC
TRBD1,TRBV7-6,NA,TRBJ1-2,CASSPPTGTGKYGYTF,TGTGCCAGCAGCCCCCCGACCGGGACAGGCAAATATGGCTACACCTTC
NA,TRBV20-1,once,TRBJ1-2,CSARTVGGDGYTF,TGCAGTGCTAGGACGGTGGGCGGGGATGGCTACACCTTC
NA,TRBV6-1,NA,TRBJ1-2,CASSTRLSYGYTF,TGTGCCAGCAGCACCAGGCTTTCCTATGGCTACACCTTC
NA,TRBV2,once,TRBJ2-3,CASKGRSAHTQYF,TGTGCCAGCAAGGGAAGGAGCGCACATACGCAGTATTTT
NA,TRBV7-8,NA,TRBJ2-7,CASSLEGGGSSYEQYF,TGTGCCAGCAGCCTAGAAGGGGGCGGGAGTTCCTACGAGCAGTACTTC
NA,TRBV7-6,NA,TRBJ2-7,CASSLRYQRGSTYEQYF,TGTGCCAGCAGCTTAAGATACCAAAGGGGCTCAACCTACGAGCAGTACTTC
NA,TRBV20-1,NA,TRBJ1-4,CSAEPGSKGEKLFF,TGCAGTGCTGAACCCGGGTCGAAGGGTGAAAAACTGTTTTTT
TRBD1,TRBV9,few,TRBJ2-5,CASSVGGQGETQYF,TGTGCCAGCAGCGTAGGGGGACAGGGGGAGACCCAGTACTTT
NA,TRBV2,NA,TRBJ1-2,CASSERLTNYGYTF,TGTGCCAGCAGCGAAAGACTAACCAACTATGGCTACACCTTC
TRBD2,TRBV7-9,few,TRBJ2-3,CASSLAVAGGTLRSDTQYF,TGTGCCAGCAGCTTAGCGGTAGCGGGAGGAACCTTAAGGTCAGATACGCAGTATTTT
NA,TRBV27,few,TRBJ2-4,CASSLFGWEAKNIQYF,TGTGCCAGCAGTTTATTTGGGTGGGAGGCCAAAAACATTCAGTACTTC
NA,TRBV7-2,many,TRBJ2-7,CASSFEGSGEQYF,TGTGCCAGCAGCTTTGAGGGGAGTGGCGAGCAGTACTTC
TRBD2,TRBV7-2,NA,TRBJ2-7,CASSVVAGASYEQYF,TGTGCCAGCAGCGTGGTAGCGGGAGCGTCCTACGAGCAGTACTTC
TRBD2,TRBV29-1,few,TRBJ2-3,CSVEAGQGLAGVKDTQYF,TGCAGCGTTGAAGCAGGACAGGGACTAGCGGGGGTAAAGGATACGCAGTATTTT
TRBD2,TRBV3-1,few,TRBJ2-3,CASSAASGRVSDTQYF,TGTGCCAGCAGCGCCGCAAGCGGGAGGGTTTCAGATACGCAGTATTTT
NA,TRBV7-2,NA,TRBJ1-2,CASSPSAISGGYTF,TGTGCCAGCAGCCCCAGCGCCATATCAGGTGGCTACACCTTC
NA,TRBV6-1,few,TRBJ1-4,CASSGLGEKLFF,TGTGCCAGCAGTGGACTTGGGGAAAAACTGTTTTTT
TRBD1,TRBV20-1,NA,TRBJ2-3,CSATTGARDTQYF,TGCAGTGCTACGACAGGGGCGCGAGATACGCAGTATTTT
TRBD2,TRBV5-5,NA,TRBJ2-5,CASSFVAGAARETQYF,TGTGCCAGCAGCTTCGTAGCGGGGGCGGCCCGGGAGACCCAGTACTTC
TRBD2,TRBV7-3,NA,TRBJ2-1,CASRIAGGRSHNEQFF,TGTGCCAGCAGGATAGCGGGAGGGCGTTCTCACAATGAGCAGTTCTTC